This T cell receptor (beta chain) stems from a study of blood T cell repertoires in COVID-19. Background on the study: Some COVID-19 samples were acute and others convalescent; all came from the United States, Italy and Spain.

Sequencing used immunoSEQ multiplex PCR; TCRdb keeps in-frame clones, though not all of them. This table holds 85,000 to 110,000 clones, 87% found once. The table lists this clone with a few counts. CDR1 and CDR2 (germline): SQVTM, ANQGSEA. Trimming took 7 bases from V and 6 from J, leaving 12 bases between them. The CDR3 loop spans 11 amino acids. The sequence derives from a man aged 45-65 years in a cohort sampled during active COVID-19. The sequencing input was peripheral blood. The chain recombines TRBV29-1 with TRBJ1-1; possibly TRBD1 for D (5 bases). The CDR3 spells CSAIKGPEAFF. CDR3 sequence (DNA): TGCAGCGCCATAAAGGGGCCTGAAGCTTTCTTT.